This TCR beta chain derives from a study of CD8 T cells in Susac syndrome. Study conclusions and caveats: Peak Susac CD8+ clonal expansion was seen in TEMRA cells and active patients.

Roughly 0.5 to 1 ug RNA was reverse transcribed with random hexamers. The CDR3 of TCR beta was amplified by immunoSEQ multiplex PCR across 54 Vbeta and 13 Jbeta. TCRdb re-called the immunoSEQ multiplex PCR reads through MiXCR, storing one row per CDR3 protein. The sample records around 81,000 distinct CDR3 sequences, 94% being singletons. Remarks on this clonotype: The antigen is undetermined.

Both CD4+ and CD8+ T cells were negatively isolated, and TEMRA cells underwent FACS enrichment. There are 13 residues in the CDR3. Germline V gene sequence: CDR1 LGHDT, CDR2 YNNKEL (reference sequence). The V end lost 1 base, the J end lost 7 bases, and 11 bases lay between the germline ends. The chain combines TRBV3-1 with TRBJ2-7, with D hard to call. This TCR derives from a human donor with Susac syndrome. Sequences were obtained from CD8+ T cells from PBMCs. The CDR3 bases are TGTGCCAGCAGCCAAGTCCCTTCAAGTGAGCAGTACTTC. It translates to CASSQVPSSEQYF.